This TCR beta chain was recorded in a study of blood T cell repertoires in COVID-19. Study as a whole: PBMCs, B-cell-depleted T cells, or T cells were the source of the cDNA or gDNA that made up the material.

Notes on this clone: The junction departs from germline at one end; a sequencing error may be responsible.

CDR1 is MGHRA and CDR2 is YSYEKL in the germline V gene. The CDR3 runs to 13 residues. Authors' analysis steps: By means of reference gene primer amplification, nucleated cell counts were estimated. Method: immunoSEQ multiplex PCR; TCRdb's copy keeps in-frame clones and lacks some. Clone size and the V and J calls come from that table; the DNA yielded D and trimming. This sample carries about 500,000 clones, 70% to 90% of them seen once, and the ten largest clones take roughly 7.4%. Input material: peripheral blood. The chain combines TRBV4-1 with TRBJ2-7, with TRBD1 matching over 11 bases. The TCR originated in a woman aged 50 to 65 with COVID-19, enrolled during active disease. The CDR3 protein is CASSQQLGQGETF. The CDR3 nucleotides read TGCGCCAGCAGCCAACAATTGGGACAGGGGGAAACATTC.